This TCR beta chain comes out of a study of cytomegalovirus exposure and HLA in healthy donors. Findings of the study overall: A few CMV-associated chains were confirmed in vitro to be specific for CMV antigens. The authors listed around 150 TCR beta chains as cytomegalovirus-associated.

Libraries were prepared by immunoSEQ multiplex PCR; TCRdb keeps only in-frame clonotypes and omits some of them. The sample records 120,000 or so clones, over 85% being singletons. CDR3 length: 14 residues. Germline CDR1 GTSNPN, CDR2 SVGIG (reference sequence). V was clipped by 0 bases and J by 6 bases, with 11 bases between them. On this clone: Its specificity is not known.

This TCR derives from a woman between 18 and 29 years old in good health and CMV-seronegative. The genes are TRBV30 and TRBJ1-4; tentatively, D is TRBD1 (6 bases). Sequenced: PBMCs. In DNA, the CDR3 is TGTGCCTGGAGTGTACAAGGGGGGGATGAAAAACTGTTTTTT. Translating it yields CAWSVQGGDEKLFF.